This T cell receptor beta chain originates from a study of STAT5B mutations in CD4+ large granular lymphocyte leukemia. Study-wide results and caveats: Patient CD4-sorted repertoires looked more clonal than healthy CD4+ repertoires, even without putative leukemic clones.

Note on this clone: The antigen remains undetermined.

The repertoire was sequenced with immunoSEQ multiplex PCR; TCRdb's copy has only in-frame clones and lacks some. The sample consists of about 38,000 clones, about 80% of them appearing once. The sample consisted of CD4+ T cells from blood buffy coats. The TCR comes from a human donor in good health.

The CDR3: CASSEGGQGASYEQYF. CDR3 coding DNA: TGTGCCAGCAGCGAGGGGGGACAGGGGGCCTCCTACGAGCAGTACTTC. V usage is TRBV9 and J usage is TRBJ2-7; 12 nucleotides match TRBD1. V shed 3 bases, J shed 0 bases, and the junction held 4 bases outside the gene matches. Germline CDR1 is SGDLS and CDR2 is YYNGEE. The CDR3 has 16 residues.